The clone carrying this TCR beta chain has at least ten counts. Antigen specificity is unknown. This record comes from a study of T cells in Graves' hyperthyroidism and ophthalmopathy. Study in general: Peripheral blood collection took place at initial diagnosis, before any treatment. Study-wide points: Blood also showed most of the thyroid clonotypes that were expanded above 0.001.

Deletions cut 5 bases from V and 1 base from J, with 9 bases between. Germline V gene lookup returns CDR1 SGHAT and CDR2 FQNNGV. The CDR3 runs 14 residues. Each diagnosis was grounded in clinical symptoms, serum thyroxine and TRAb, thyroid ultrasound, and orbital computed tomography. Fresh 10 ml peripheral blood yielded PBMCs. Authors of the study amplified TCR beta CDR3 regions from RNA transcripts. An initial round of RT-PCR targeting the TCR CDR3 relied on the HTBI primer set. From the multiplex PCR reads, TCRdb called clonotypes with MiXCR, one entry per CDR3 protein. The data hold roughly 640,000 distinct CDR3 sequences, with 16% observed a single time.

The sequence derives from a middle-aged woman with Graves' ophthalmopathy. Sample: blood. The chain joins TRBV11-2 to TRBJ1-3, with D uncertain. CDR3 nucleotides: TGTGCCAGCAGCCGAGACATATCTGGAAACACCATATATTTT. It yields the protein CASSRDISGNTIYF.